The rows below give T cell receptor beta chains drawn from one sample of a study of cytomegalovirus exposure and HLA in healthy donors. Using immunoSEQ multiplex PCR, the repertoire was profiled, and TCRdb retains in-frame clones only, with some absent. The repertoire holds about 95,000 clones, about two thirds seen once, with approximately 9% in the top ten. The sample consisted of PBMCs. The receptors come from a man aged 60 to 69 in good health and CMV-seronegative. Each CDR3 is given with its conserved first and last residue. A D gene is named only where the DNA matches it firmly.

CASIRAEGDEQYF	NA	TRBV2	TRBJ2-7
CSSSFVGALPDTQYF	NA	TRBV7-9	TRBJ2-3
CASSFLPGSSYNEQFF	NA	TRBV27	TRBJ2-1
CASSRFAGRETQYF	NA	TRBV19	TRBJ2-5
CASRLGGLYNSPLHF	NA	TRBV27	TRBJ1-6
CASSQDAGQAVHEQYF	TRBD1	TRBV4-3	TRBJ2-7
CASSLGKGRNYGYTF	NA	TRBV7-2	TRBJ1-2
CAISAAQAIEQYF	NA	TRBV10-3	TRBJ2-7
CASSLTGLGNEQFF	TRBD2	TRBV7-9	TRBJ2-1
CASSPTGDGYTF	TRBD1	TRBV19	TRBJ1-2
CASSTLTAASETQYF	NA	TRBV5-6	TRBJ2-5
CASSQEPGANEKLFF	NA	TRBV4-3	TRBJ1-4
CASSLEVTGDEQYF	TRBD1	TRBV7-6	TRBJ2-7
CASSDRRGDNQPQHF	NA	TRBV19	TRBJ1-5
CASSQQGARKQQFF	TRBD1	TRBV14	TRBJ2-1
CASRWGRGEPQHF	NA	TRBV6-5	TRBJ1-5
CASSEVANSPLHF	NA	TRBV2	TRBJ1-6
CASKLTGGVTNEKLFF	TRBD1	TRBV2	TRBJ1-4
CASSLAKSTDTQYF	NA	TRBV5-4	TRBJ2-3
CASSFRGSNYGYTF	NA	TRBV13	TRBJ1-2
CASSLTGPYQPQHF	NA	TRBV7-9	TRBJ1-5
CASSSDIQETQYF	NA	TRBV18	TRBJ2-5
CSVEKGAWDNEQFF	NA	TRBV29-1	TRBJ2-1
CAWRQGSSTDTQYF	TRBD1	TRBV28	TRBJ2-3
CASGGQANQPQHF	TRBD1	TRBV19	TRBJ1-5
CASSYRQGGNTEAFF	NA	TRBV6-6	TRBJ1-1
CASSLRQLYYGYTF	NA	TRBV28	TRBJ1-2
CASSTPGGSYEQYF	NA	TRBV5-1	TRBJ2-7
CASSGAGDSYEQYF	NA	TRBV10-1	TRBJ2-7
CASSFTPGLAGEDTQYF	TRBD2	TRBV5-4	TRBJ2-3
CASRKVPGINEKLFF	NA	TRBV2	TRBJ1-4
CATTLPGGQTDTQYF	NA	TRBV6-4	TRBJ2-3
CASSGQGSNTEAFF	TRBD1	TRBV6-1	TRBJ1-1
CASSQGRRGRVNQPQHF	NA	TRBV7-2	TRBJ1-5
CASSILSPAGNKETQYF	NA	TRBV19	TRBJ2-5
CASSLELVGGNSPLHF	NA	TRBV5-1	TRBJ1-6